One TCR beta chain is described in this entry. Its specificity is unknown. There are 14 residues in the CDR3. Germline CDR1 reads KGHSH; CDR2 reads LQKENI. V shed 4 bases and J shed 5 bases, with 14 bases lying between them. The sample originates from a study of regulatory T cells in long-lasting Graves disease. Findings of the study overall: Persistent disease favored TRBV28, TRBJ1-2 and TRBJ2-5.

Time point given: newly diagnosed GD, antithyroid drugs for less than 3 months. TCR sequences were obtained from RNA taken from PBMCs. EDTA tubes were used for drawing around 9 milliliters of peripheral blood. According to the study, TCR beta libraries were built with iRepertoire HTBI primers and CDR3-region Arm-PCR. TCRdb passed the multiplex PCR reads through MiXCR, listing each CDR3 protein once. The table includes over 500,000 distinct CDR3 sequences, 16% detected once. The sample was also linked to a second study, of T cells in Graves' hyperthyroidism and ophthalmopathy. That investigation notes: Patients between 18 and 65 years old had hyperthyroidism, newly diagnosed and lasting under 2 months. Every diagnosis used clinical symptoms, serum thyroxine and TRAb, thyroid ultrasound and orbital computed tomography.

Sequences were derived from peripheral blood mononuclear cells (PBMCs), sampled at new diagnosis, from a patient treated with antithyroid drugs. V gene TRBV18 combines with J gene TRBJ2-5; D perhaps matches TRBD1 (6 bases). This clonotype was obtained from a woman aged 25-40 years with Graves disease. The DNA for the CDR3 is TGTGCCAGCTCACAGGAGGTTGGACAGGAGACCCAGTACTTC. Residues: CASSQEVGQETQYF.